This paragraph covers one T cell receptor (beta chain) sequence. What this receptor recognizes is not known. No clone much larger than this one lies a single base away; base qualities are absent. These data come from a study of T cells after yellow fever vaccination (dated by TCRdb to the late 2010s). The study in broad terms: The SMART-Seq v4 Ultra Low Input RNA kit was used to prepare libraries from fractions with low cell numbers. Blood was drawn at multiple timepoints before and after primary and secondary immunization, with bulk PBMC replicates and cell subsets isolated. To follow T-cell clones before and after primary and booster YFV17D yellow fever vaccination, bulk TCR alpha and beta repertoires were sequenced over time. Two healthy male donors made up the cohort, one aged 18 to 29 years and the other aged 30 to 40 years. Study-wide findings and limitations: A small fraction of clonotypes appeared in both the CD4 and CD8 compartments, likely as a result of convergent recombination. Because the study included only a couple of donors, the extent to which the findings can be generalized is limited. After the booster, most clones that had expanded after primary vaccination were detected again (roughly 96% of CD4 and under 90% of CD8), suggesting broad maintenance of memory. Compared with the primary T-cell response, the secondary T-cell response was faster but weaker, reaching its peak on day 5 rather than on day 15. Because abundant contaminating clonotypes from the bulk population could be contained in FACS-sorted repertoires, computational filtering was required.

In the paper's terms, the treatment or condition label means: live attenuated yellow fever vaccine strain. PBMCs were isolated from peripheral blood using a standard Ficoll-Paque protocol. Dynabeads CD4 and CD8 positive selection kits were used to isolate CD4 and CD8 T-cell fractions. TriZol was used to extract RNA from bulk PBMCs, from CD4 and CD8 fractions, and from dextramer-positive and dextramer-negative fractions. The germline ends are 15 bases apart after V is trimmed by 6 bases and J by 0 bases. The CDR3 spans 16 residues, from the cysteine through the phenylalanine. This entry keeps only the CDR3 DNA: 48 bases, framed from base 1. Reading the germline V gene gives CDR1 ENHRY and CDR2 SYGVKD. Synthesis of TCR cDNA relied on 5'RACE template switching, a step that introduced a universal primer site along with unique molecular identifiers. Priming of cDNA synthesis was performed from both the TCR alpha and TCR beta constant segments. Library amplification used two PCR steps, and the second PCR step added sample barcodes and sequencing adapters. Sequencing of libraries was done on Illumina HiSeq 2500 (2x100 bp) or NovaSeq (2x150 bp). As for the authors' bioinformatics: MIGEC was used to demultiplex reads and collapse the reads into UMI consensus sequences, and MiXCR was used for V(D)J alignment. Clonotypes responding to the vaccine were identified with edgeR on replicate PBMC samples, with the criteria of FDR below 0.01 and a log2 fold change above 5 up to day 15. CD4 or CD8 identity was assigned to each bulk clonotype according to whether the clonotype was present at higher abundance in the sequenced CD4 repertoire or the sequenced CD8 repertoire. The public reads were reprocessed in TCRdb via fastp at Q25 and MiXCR, keeping in-frame beta chains. Each record represents a unique CDR3 protein, reported with the most common genes and DNA among its rows. The V and J calls and clone size come from TCRdb's table, not from the authors' own analysis. The sample profile shows over 110,000 distinct CDR3 sequences; roughly 8% of them were found once. Clones ranked in the top ten supply less than 0.85% of the sample.

The clonotype originates from a man between 25 and 39 years old who received the YFV17D yellow fever vaccine. The rearrangement combines TRBV10-3 with TRBJ2-1; TRBD1 is a weak D gene call, 8 bases matching. Sequencing used CD4+ T cells sorted from PBMCs, obtained 5 days after the yellow fever booster vaccination. CDR3 sequence: CAIRQGGANSYNEQFF. DNA sequence: TGTGCCATCAGACAGGGGGGGGCTAACTCCTACAATGAGCAGTTCTTC.